A selection of T cell receptor beta chains follows, all from one sample in a study of T cell changes during pregnancy in multiple sclerosis. Using immunoSEQ multiplex PCR, the repertoire was profiled, and TCRdb retains in-frame clones only, with some absent. The data show about 14,000 clones, with 88% seen just once and approximately 8.9% held by the top ten. This specimen consisted of CD8+ T cells from peripheral blood mononuclear cells, obtained in the first trimester of pregnancy. These receptors were collected from a female donor with multiple sclerosis, enrolled in a pregnancy study. CDR3s include the opening cysteine and the closing phenylalanine or tryptophan. The order of the fields is V gene, D gene, clone size, J gene, CDR3 length, CDR3 DNA, CDR3 protein. The D gene is left open where the match is weak. Some rows mark clone size as missing; the rest say once, few, many or name a class of expanded clone.

V: TRBV19; D: TRBD1; size: NA; J: TRBJ2-1; length: 17; DNA: TGTGCCAGTACCCGGGGAGTGACAGGGGAGGCCTACAATGAGCAGTTCTTC; CDR3: CASTRGVTGEAYNEQFF
V: TRBV6-6; D: TRBD1; size: NA; J: TRBJ1-1; length: 16; DNA: TGTGCCAGCAGTTACGGTGGGACAGGGCGGAACACTGAAGCTTTCTTT; CDR3: CASSYGGTGRNTEAFF
V: TRBV11-2; D: NA; size: NA; J: TRBJ1-5; length: 14; DNA: TGTGCCAGCAGCTTAGGGGGGGGCGGTCAGCCCCAGCATTTT; CDR3: CASSLGGGGQPQHF
V: TRBV30; D: TRBD2; size: NA; J: TRBJ2-3; length: 17; DNA: TGTGCCTGGAGTGTGGGCGGGGGGGGTTATAGCACAGATACGCAGTATTTT; CDR3: CAWSVGGGGYSTDTQYF
V: TRBV9; D: NA; size: once; J: TRBJ2-1; length: 15; DNA: TGTGCCAGCAGCGTAGGTGGCGGATCCTACAATGAGCAGTTCTTC; CDR3: CASSVGGGSYNEQFF
V: TRBV5-6; D: NA; size: NA; J: TRBJ1-3; length: 16; DNA: TGTGCCAGCAGCTTGGATGCAGAAATGCTCGGAAACACCATATATTTT; CDR3: CASSLDAEMLGNTIYF
V: TRBV18; D: NA; size: medium-sized; J: TRBJ2-7; length: 14; DNA: TGTGCCAGCTCACCGGAGAGGGAAGACTACGAGCAGTACTTC; CDR3: CASSPEREDYEQYF
V: TRBV9; D: NA; size: NA; J: TRBJ2-3; length: 14; DNA: TGTGCCAGTACGTATAGTCCGAGCACAGATACGCAGTATTTT; CDR3: CASTYSPSTDTQYF
V: TRBV18; D: NA; size: NA; J: TRBJ1-2; length: 16; DNA: TGTGCCAGCTCACCACCAGCACAGGGAGTAAGGTATGGCTACACCTTC; CDR3: CASSPPAQGVRYGYTF
V: TRBV30; D: NA; size: NA; J: TRBJ1-3; length: 15; DNA: TGTGCCTGGAGTTATGACAGTTCTTCCGGAAACACCATATATTTT; CDR3: CAWSYDSSSGNTIYF
V: TRBV7-2; D: TRBD2; size: NA; J: TRBJ2-1; length: 15; DNA: TGTGCCAGCAGCTTGGGACTAGGCGGGGGCTATGAGCAGTTCTTC; CDR3: CASSLGLGGGYEQFF
V: TRBV13; D: NA; size: NA; J: TRBJ2-3; length: 16; DNA: TGTGCCAGCAGCGAGAGTAACGGCGGGGGCACAGATACGCAGTATTTT; CDR3: CASSESNGGGTDTQYF
V: TRBV6-4; D: NA; size: NA; J: TRBJ1-1; length: 14; DNA: TGTGCCAGCAGTGTTGACGGAGCTGCCGCTGAAGCTTTCTTT; CDR3: CASSVDGAAAEAFF
V: TRBV4-3; D: TRBD1; size: NA; J: TRBJ1-2; length: 15; DNA: TGCGCCAGCAGCCAAAGGGGAAACAGGGGCTATGGCTACACCTTC; CDR3: CASSQRGNRGYGYTF
V: TRBV4-3; D: NA; size: NA; J: TRBJ2-7; length: 16; DNA: TGCGCCAGCAGCCAAGATGGGTTAGGGTCAGGGGAGGAGCAGTACTTC; CDR3: CASSQDGLGSGEEQYF
V: TRBV4-2; D: NA; size: medium-sized; J: TRBJ1-1; length: 15; DNA: TGTGCCAGCAGCCGATCCCAGGAGGGGGGGACTGAAGCTTTCTTT; CDR3: CASSRSQEGGTEAFF
V: TRBV6-6; D: NA; size: NA; J: TRBJ1-1; length: 13; DNA: TGTGCCAGCAGTTACTCTGCGGGGATTGAAGCTTTCTTT; CDR3: CASSYSAGIEAFF
V: TRBV27; D: TRBD1; size: NA; J: TRBJ2-5; length: 15; DNA: TGTGCCAGCAGCCTGGGACAGGGACACCAAGAGACCCAGTACTTC; CDR3: CASSLGQGHQETQYF
V: TRBV2; D: NA; size: NA; J: TRBJ2-7; length: 14; DNA: TGTGCCAGCAGGGGGAGCTCTATCCCCCACGAGCAGTACTTC; CDR3: CASRGSSIPHEQYF
V: TRBV10-2; D: TRBD1; size: NA; J: TRBJ1-2; length: 14; DNA: TGCGCCAGCGGAGAGGGGGACAGGGGCTATGGCTACACCTTC; CDR3: CASGEGDRGYGYTF
V: TRBV14; D: NA; size: once; J: TRBJ2-7; length: 14; DNA: TGTGCCAGCAGCCAAGTAGGGAGTATCTACGAGCAGTACTTC; CDR3: CASSQVGSIYEQYF
V: TRBV7-9; D: NA; size: NA; J: TRBJ2-1; length: 13; DNA: TGTGCCAGCAGCTTGGTCGCAGGGTACGAGCAGTTCTTC; CDR3: CASSLVAGYEQFF
V: TRBV7-2; D: TRBD2; size: NA; J: TRBJ2-1; length: 17; DNA: TGTGCCAGCAGCTTAGCGAAGCGGGGGGTGTCCTACAATGAGCAGTTCTTC; CDR3: CASSLAKRGVSYNEQFF
V: TRBV5-1; D: TRBD1; size: NA; J: TRBJ1-6; length: 18; DNA: TGCGCCAGCAGCTTGGCCCCCCCCTCGACAGGGAGAAATTCACCCCTCCACTTT; CDR3: CASSLAPPSTGRNSPLHF